This T cell receptor beta chain was profiled in a study of Graves' ophthalmopathy and Graves' hyperthyroidism. Germline V gene data show CDR1 as MNHNS and CDR2 as SASEGT. This CDR3 is built from 15 residues. V shed 6 bases and J 3 bases; nucleotides not matched to a gene: 9. This clonotype was recorded many times. TCR beta CDR3 amplification used RNA transcripts. The library came from an HTBI-primed first-round RT-PCR and a second-round multiplex PCR. One entry per CDR3 protein, called by TCRdb with MiXCR from the multiplex PCR reads. The data hold 400,000 to 450,000 distinct CDR3 sequences, with roughly 21% observed a single time.

This rearrangement joins TRBV6-1 to TRBJ1-2, with 8 bases aligning to TRBD1. The source material was peripheral blood. The sequence derives from a woman younger than 35 with stable Graves' hyperthyroidism. The CDR3 protein is CASSQIGQGDYGYTF. CDR3 sequence (DNA): TGTGCCAGCAGCCAAATTGGACAGGGCGACTATGGCTACACCTTC.